This T cell receptor beta chain was recorded in a study of molecular identifiers for immune sequencing clone quantification. Sorted cells numbering about 19,000 to 1,000,000, with 10%, 30% or 50% RNA, yielded the naive CD8 libraries. CDR1 is SGHTA and CDR2 is FQGNSA in the germline V gene. This CDR3 contains 16 residues. The V segment lost 3 bases and the J segment 8 bases; nucleotides outside the gene matches: 12. TCRdb ran MiXCR on the PCR reads and lists one entry per CDR3 protein. The data show approximately 630,000 distinct CDR3 sequences, 25% seen once. The source is a human donor in good health. Some libraries in this study had Jurkat cell RNA spiked in. Source material: naive CD8+ T cells from blood, with Jurkat cell RNA spiked in. The subset: FACS-sorted CD8+CD4-CCR7+CD45RA+ naive T cells. The J gene is TRBJ2-1, the V gene TRBV7-2; 8 positions match TRBD2. CDR3 protein: CASSFPWGSGIDEQFF. DNA for the CDR3: TGTGCCAGCAGCTTTCCCTGGGGTAGCGGGATCGATGAGCAGTTCTTC.